The T cell receptor beta chain described here comes from a study of PD-1 blockade in mismatch repair-deficient tumors (dated by TCRdb to 2016 to 2017). As for the study more broadly: Between September 2013 and 2016, the trial enrolled 80 to 95 consecutive patients with roughly eleven types of mismatch repair-deficient cancer, all of whom had received prior treatment and were progressing. Tumor-associated T cell clones in the peripheral blood of patients responding to PD-1 blockade were tracked using deep sequencing of TCR CDR3 regions. What the work shows at the level of the full study, not this receptor alone: Rapid expansion after pembrolizumab followed by contraction, generally before radiologic responses, was shown by tumor-resident clones, which were often undetectable in blood before treatment.

Concerning this clone: Its binding antigen is unknown. One base away there is no much larger clone; base qualities are not given.

CDR1 SGHTA and CDR2 FQGNSA are derived from the germline V gene. Reading from cysteine to phenylalanine, the CDR3 counts 15 amino acids. Only CDR3 DNA remains: 45 bases, in frame from the first base. Cut back by 3 bases and 4 bases, the V and J ends lie 13 bases apart. Library creation used the immunoSEQ multiplex PCR assay. The clones in this table, taken by TCRdb from immuneACCESS, are in-frame only. Not every clone is retained; where verified, under half of the shortfall comes from an unresolved V gene, and the cause of the rest is unknown. The sample table records approximately 22,000 clones; approximately 84% of these occur just once. The ten most abundant clones make up over 15% of the sample. For each enrolled patient, mismatch repair deficiency was established using either polymerase chain reaction or immunohistochemistry. Three patients who responded to pembrolizumab therapy underwent TCR sequencing. In the phase II trial, pembrolizumab PD-1 blockade was tested prospectively in advanced mismatch repair-deficient cancers, no matter which tissue of origin the cancers came from. Peripheral blood T cell samples were serially collected before and at multiple times after PD-1 blockade was started. The timing of each blood sample was reported as weeks after the first dose of pembrolizumab.

This TCR was sampled from an adult with mismatch repair-deficient cancer. The rearranged segments are TRBV7-2 and TRBJ1-5; the D segment could be TRBD1, given 5 matching bases. The specimen comprised peripheral blood, sampled 2 weeks after starting pembrolizumab. CDR3 loop: CASSFTTGGNQPQHF. DNA sequence: TGTGCCAGCAGCTTTACAACAGGAGGAAATCAGCCCCAGCATTTT.